The source of this TCR beta chain is a study of shared clonotypes between healthy human individuals. The CDR3 totals 14 residues. The V gene's germline CDR1 is SNHLY and CDR2 FYNNEI. V was trimmed by 11 bases and J by 7 bases, leaving 18 bases between them. Assay used: immunoSEQ multiplex PCR; TCRdb lists only in-frame clones, some missing. The table lists approximately 640,000 clones, 90% of them singletons, with about 33% in the top ten. The sequencing sample was made of memory CD8+ T cells from PBMCs. Subset specified: CD45RO+ cells pooled with CCR7-negative TemRA cells. This rearrangement joins TRBV2 to TRBJ1-6; possibly TRBD1 for D (5 bases). The receptor was isolated from a man aged 18 to 30 in good health. Some clones in this sample may be carry-over from other donors' samples. Here the CDR3 reads CAGCEGALNSPLHF. The CDR3 region has the DNA TGTGCCGGATGCGAAGGGGCCTTGAATTCACCCCTCCACTTT. The whole variable domain, filled in from reference TRBV2 and TRBJ1-6, reads EPEVTQTPSHQVTQMGQEVILRCVPISNHLYFYWYRQILGQKVEFLVSFYNNEISEKSEIFDDQFSVERPDGSNFTLKIRSTKLEDSAMYFCAGCEGALNSPLHFGNGTRLTVT.